The present entry profiles one TCR beta chain with its context. What it binds is not known. The data derive from a study of T cell repertoires in cytomegalovirus infection. TCRdb reprocessed the reads via MiXCR and lists one record per CDR3 protein. The repertoire holds about 920,000 distinct CDR3 sequences, with approximately 30% as singletons. The clonotype originates from a human donor in good health (CMV status not recorded). Some clones in this sample may be carry-over from other donors' samples. Sequences were derived from cultured CD8+ T cells from PBMCs, sampled from culture after CMV antigen stimulation.

DNA of the CDR3: TGTGCCAGCAGTTACTTTCCGGGACAGGGAACGGGTGAGCAGTTCTTC. Protein: CASSYFPGQGTGEQFF. V is TRBV6-2 or TRBV6-3 and J is TRBJ2-1; 9 positions match TRBD1. The CDR3 is 16 amino acids. Trimming at V came to 1 base and at J to 9 bases, leaving 10 bases not matched to a gene. Germline V gives CDR1 MNHEY, CDR2 SVGEGT.